The entry below describes one T cell receptor (beta chain). Its antigen is not known. The CDR3 extends over 12 amino acids. The germline V gene encodes CDR1 MDHEN and CDR2 SYDVKM. V trimming: 11 bases; J trimming: 4 bases; junction bases outside the gene matches: 6. This specimen comes from a study of human T cells and chemical hapten exposure. At the level of the study: Skin of the upper inner arm, around 2 cm by around 2 cm, received 2% DPC for sensitization. While the approximately 24-week study was under way, patients received diphenylcyclopropenone on the scalp every week.

Time point given: patch test 2, 6 weeks after DPC sensitization. Treatment noted: therapeutic diphenylcyclopropenone sensitization with weekly scalp DPC. Study-wide results and limits: PT1 expanded TCR counts and patch test score correlated positively.

TCRdb fed the RACE reads into MiXCR, producing one record per CDR3 protein. Of some 350,000 distinct CDR3 sequences detected, around 6% appear once; the ten largest clones hold around 5.6%. This material consisted of whole blood, taken in connection with sensitization to the hapten diphenylcyclopropenone (DPC). This sequence was found in a woman between 18 and 30 years old with alopecia areata. Some clones in this sample may be carry-over from other donors' samples. This chain connects TRBV28 to TRBJ1-1; TRBD1 agrees at 8 bases. The DNA for the CDR3 is TGTGCCGTTCGTGGACAGGGCACTGAAGCTTTCTTT. Its protein product is CAVRGQGTEAFF.